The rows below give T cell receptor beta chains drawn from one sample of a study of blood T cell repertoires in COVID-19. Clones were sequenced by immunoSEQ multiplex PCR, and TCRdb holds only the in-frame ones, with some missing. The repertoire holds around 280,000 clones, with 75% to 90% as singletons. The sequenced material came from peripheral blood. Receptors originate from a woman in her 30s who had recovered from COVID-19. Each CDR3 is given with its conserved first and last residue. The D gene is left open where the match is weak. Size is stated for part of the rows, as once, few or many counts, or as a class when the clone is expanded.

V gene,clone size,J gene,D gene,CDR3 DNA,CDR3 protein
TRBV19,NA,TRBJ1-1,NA,TGTGCCAGTACCCCCACCCGACACCTGAACACTGAAGCTTTCTTT,CASTPTRHLNTEAFF
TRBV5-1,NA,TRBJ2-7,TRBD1,TGCGCCAGCAGCCCGGACAGGGGAAGGCCCTACGAGCAGTACTTC,CASSPDRGRPYEQYF
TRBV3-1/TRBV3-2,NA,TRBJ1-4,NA,TGTGCCAGCAGCCAAGATTTAGAAGATAATGAAAAACTGTTTTTT,CASSQDLEDNEKLFF
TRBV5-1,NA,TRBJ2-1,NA,TGCGCCAGCAGCTTGGCCACGGGGGAGCGAGGGGATGAGCAGTTCTTC,CASSLATGERGDEQFF
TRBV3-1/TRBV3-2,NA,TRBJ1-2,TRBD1,TGTGCCAGCAGCCGGACAGGGACAGGGAGATTCCATGGCTACACCTTC,CASSRTGTGRFHGYTF
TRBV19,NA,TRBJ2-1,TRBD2,TGTGCCACTAGCGGTGCGGACTACAATGAGCAGTTCTTC,CATSGADYNEQFF
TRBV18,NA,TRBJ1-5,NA,TGTGCCAGCTCACAAGGGGTACGTCAGCCCCAGCATTTT,CASSQGVRQPQHF
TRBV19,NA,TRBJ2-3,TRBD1,TGTGCCAGTAGTCAGGGGGCCGATACGCAGTATTTT,CASSQGADTQYF
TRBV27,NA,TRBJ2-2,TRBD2,TGTGCCAGCAGGGGACTAGCGGGGGGCCAAGAGAACACCGGGGAGCTGTTTTTT,CASRGLAGGQENTGELFF
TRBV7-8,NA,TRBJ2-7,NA,TGTGCCAGCAGCGGCGGGACGCCTTCCTACGAGCAGTACTTC,CASSGGTPSYEQYF
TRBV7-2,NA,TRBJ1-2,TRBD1,TGTGCCAGCAGCTCCGGGACAGCTTATGGCTACACCTTC,CASSSGTAYGYTF
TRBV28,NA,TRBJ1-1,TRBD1,TGTGCCAGCAGTTCCGGGACAGGTCTGTTCACTGAAGCTTTCTTT,CASSSGTGLFTEAFF
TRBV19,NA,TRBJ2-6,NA,TGTGCCAGTAGTACTCTGGAGACCAGCTCTGGGGCCAACGTCCTGACTTTC,CASSTLETSSGANVLTF
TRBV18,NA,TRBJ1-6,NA,TGTGCCAGCTGCAGGGGAGCGGATTCACCCCTCCACTTT,CASCRGADSPLHF
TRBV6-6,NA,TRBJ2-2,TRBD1,TGTGCCATCAACAGGGGGCTCGGGGAGCTGTTTTTT,CAINRGLGELFF
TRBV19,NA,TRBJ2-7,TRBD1,TGTGCCAGTAGTGTGACAGGGTCTGCCTACGAGCAGTACTTC,CASSVTGSAYEQYF
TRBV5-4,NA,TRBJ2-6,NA,TGTGCCAGCAGCGGCAGGGGGGAAAACGTCCTGACTTTC,CASSGRGENVLTF
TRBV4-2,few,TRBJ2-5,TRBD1,TGTGCCAGCAGCGAAACCGGACAGGCCCCCCGTCAAGAGACCCAGTACTTC,CASSETGQAPRQETQYF
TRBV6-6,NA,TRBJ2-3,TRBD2,TGTGCCAGCAGTCCGGATCGGGGGAGGGCCCGGAGCACAGATACGCAGTATTTT,CASSPDRGRARSTDTQYF
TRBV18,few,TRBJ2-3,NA,TGTGCCAGCTCACCATCCGCGGATACAGATACGCAGTATTTT,CASSPSADTDTQYF
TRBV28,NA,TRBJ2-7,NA,TGTGCCAGCAGTTATGGACAGTCTCCCTACGAGCAGTACTTC,CASSYGQSPYEQYF
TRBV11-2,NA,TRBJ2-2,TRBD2,TGTGCCAGCAGTAAACGGGAGGGGGGTTTGGCCGGGGAGCTGTTTTTT,CASSKREGGLAGELFF
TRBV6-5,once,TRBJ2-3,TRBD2,TGTGCCAGCAGTTACTCGACTAGCGGTAATCCCAATACGCAGTATTTT,CASSYSTSGNPNTQYF
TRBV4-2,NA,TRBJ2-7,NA,TGTGCCAGCAGCCAAGGCGCGTCCCCACCCTACGAGCAGTACTTC,CASSQGASPPYEQYF
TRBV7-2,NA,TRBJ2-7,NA,TGTGCCAGGGGCTGGGGGCTCGACGAGCAGTACTTC,CARGWGLDEQYF
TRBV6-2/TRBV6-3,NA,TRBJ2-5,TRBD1,TGTGCCAGCAGTTCCCCAACGACAGGGCCTCCCCAAGAGACCCAGTACTTC,CASSSPTTGPPQETQYF
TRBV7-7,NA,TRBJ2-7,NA,TGTGCTAGCAGCTTAAATTCAGGGAACGAGCAGTACTTC,CASSLNSGNEQYF
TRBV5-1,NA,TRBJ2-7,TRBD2,TGCGCCAGCAGCACCGGGACTAGCCCCCACGAGCAGTACTTC,CASSTGTSPHEQYF
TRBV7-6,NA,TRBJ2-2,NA,TGTGCCAGCAGCTTAGGTGAATCGGCGGGTGCGAACACCGGGGAGCTGTTTTTT,CASSLGESAGANTGELFF
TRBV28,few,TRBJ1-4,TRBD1,TGTGCCAGCAGCCGATCGGGACAGAGTAATGAAAAACTGTTTTTT,CASSRSGQSNEKLFF
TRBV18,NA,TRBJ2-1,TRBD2,TGTGCCAGCTCACCGGGGAGACTAGCGGGAGGCGAGCAGTTCTTC,CASSPGRLAGGEQFF
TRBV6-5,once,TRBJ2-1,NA,TGTGCCAGCAGTTACGCCGGGGGGCCTCTTGGCCATGAGCAGTTCTTC,CASSYAGGPLGHEQFF
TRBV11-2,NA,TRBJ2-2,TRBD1,TGTGCCAGCAGCCGTCCCGGGACAGGGTCCGTCAACACCGGGGAGCTGTTTTTT,CASSRPGTGSVNTGELFF
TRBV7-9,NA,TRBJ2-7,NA,TGTGCCAGCAGCTCCCGGACTATTGCCAACGAGCAGTACTTC,CASSSRTIANEQYF
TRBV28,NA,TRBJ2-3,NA,TGTGCCAGCAGTTTAGGGGCGGCTAGCACAGATACGCAGTATTTT,CASSLGAASTDTQYF
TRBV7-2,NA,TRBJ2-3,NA,TGTGCCAGCAGCCCGCGCACCGGGAAAACGCAGTATTTT,CASSPRTGKTQYF
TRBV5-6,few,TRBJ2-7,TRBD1,TGTGCCAGCAGCTCCATACTCGACAGGGGCACGCAACAAACCTACGAGCAGTACTTC,CASSSILDRGTQQTYEQYF
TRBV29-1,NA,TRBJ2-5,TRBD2,TGCAGCGTTGCACTAGCGGGGCTCCAAGAGACCCAGTACTTC,CSVALAGLQETQYF
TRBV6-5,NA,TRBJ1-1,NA,TGTGCCAGCAGTTATGGCGGTAACACTGAAGCTTTCTTT,CASSYGGNTEAFF
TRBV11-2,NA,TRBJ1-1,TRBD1,TGTGCCAGCAGCTCTTGGACAGGGAAGTTCACTGAAGCTTTCTTT,CASSSWTGKFTEAFF
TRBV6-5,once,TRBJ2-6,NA,TGTGCCAGCACCTCAGGATCTGGGGCCAACGTCCTGACTTTC,CASTSGSGANVLTF
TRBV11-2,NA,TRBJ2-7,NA,TGTGCCAGCAGCTTAGAGGGGGGTGGGATTAGTTACGAGCAGTACTTC,CASSLEGGGISYEQYF
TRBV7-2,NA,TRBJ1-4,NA,TGTGCCAGCAGCTTAGCGCGCTGGGGGCATGAGGAAAAACTGTTTTTT,CASSLARWGHEEKLFF
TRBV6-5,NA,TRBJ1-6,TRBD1,TGTGCCAACAGGGACAGTCGCAATTCACCCCTCCACTTT,CANRDSRNSPLHF
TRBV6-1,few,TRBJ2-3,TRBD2,TGTGCCAGCAGTGAAGCCGGGGGGGGGCCCACAGATACGCAGTATTTT,CASSEAGGGPTDTQYF
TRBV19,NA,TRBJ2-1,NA,TGTGCCACGAGAGAGAGGGCGTCCTACAATGAGCAGTTCTTC,CATRERASYNEQFF
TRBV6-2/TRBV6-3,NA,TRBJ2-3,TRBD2,TGTGCCAGCAGTTACCTGGCTAGCGGGAATAAAGATACGCAGTATTTT,CASSYLASGNKDTQYF
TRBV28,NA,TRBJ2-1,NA,TGTGCCAGCAGTTTACTATACAATGAGCAGTTCTTC,CASSLLYNEQFF
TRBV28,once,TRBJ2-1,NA,TGTGCCAGCAGTTCCCTGGGGCTAGCGTTCGATGAGCAGTTCTTC,CASSSLGLAFDEQFF
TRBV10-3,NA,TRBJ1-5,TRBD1,TGTGCCATCAGACAGGGGTCTAGCAATCAGCCCCAGCATTTT,CAIRQGSSNQPQHF
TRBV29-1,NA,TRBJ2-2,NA,TGCAGCGTGATGGAGCTGGTTGACACCGGGGAGCTGTTTTTT,CSVMELVDTGELFF
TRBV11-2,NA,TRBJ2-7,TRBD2,TGTGCCAGCAGCTTTCTAGCGGGCCCTTTCTACGAGCAGTACTTC,CASSFLAGPFYEQYF
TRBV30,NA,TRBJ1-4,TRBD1,TGTGCCTGGAGTGCGACAGGGGCCACTAATGAAAAACTGTTTTTT,CAWSATGATNEKLFF
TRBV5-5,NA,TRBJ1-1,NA,TGTGCCAGCAGCCCAAACGACAGACTGAACACTGAAGCTTTCTTT,CASSPNDRLNTEAFF
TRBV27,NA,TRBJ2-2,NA,TGTGCCAGCAGTTTACGGGGTCAGAGCCCCGGGGAGCTGTTTTTT,CASSLRGQSPGELFF
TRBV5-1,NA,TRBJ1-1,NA,TGCGCCAGCAGCTTGGTTCGGGGTGAAGCTTTCTTT,CASSLVRGEAFF
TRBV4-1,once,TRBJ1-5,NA,TGCGCCAGCAGTCCGAGTGATGGCAATCAGCCCCAGCATTTT,CASSPSDGNQPQHF
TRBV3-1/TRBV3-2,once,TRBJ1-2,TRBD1,TGTGCCAGCAGCGCCCGGGACAGGGGGTTTACCCGCTATGGCTACACCTTC,CASSARDRGFTRYGYTF
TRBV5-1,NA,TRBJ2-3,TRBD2,TGCGCCAGCAGCTTGGTTGGGACTAGCGGTTCAGATACGCAGTATTTT,CASSLVGTSGSDTQYF
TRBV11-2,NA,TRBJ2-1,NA,TGTGCCAGCAGCTTAGAGGGCTCTTACAATGAGCAGTTCTTC,CASSLEGSYNEQFF